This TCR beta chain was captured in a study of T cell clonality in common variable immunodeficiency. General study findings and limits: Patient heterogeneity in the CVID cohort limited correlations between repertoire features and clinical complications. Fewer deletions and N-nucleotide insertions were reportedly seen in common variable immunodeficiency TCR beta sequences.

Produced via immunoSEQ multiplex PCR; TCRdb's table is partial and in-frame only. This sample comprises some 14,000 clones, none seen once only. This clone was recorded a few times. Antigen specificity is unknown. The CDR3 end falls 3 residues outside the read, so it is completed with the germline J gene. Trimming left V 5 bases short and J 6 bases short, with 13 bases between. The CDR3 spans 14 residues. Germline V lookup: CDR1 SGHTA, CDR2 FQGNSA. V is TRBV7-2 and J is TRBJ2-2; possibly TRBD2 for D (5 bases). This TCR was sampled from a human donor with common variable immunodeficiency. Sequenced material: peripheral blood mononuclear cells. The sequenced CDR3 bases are TGTGCCAGCAGCCGAGGACTGAATTCCGGGGAG. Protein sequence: CASSRGLNSGE. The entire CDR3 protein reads CASSRGLNSGELFF.